The rows below give T cell receptor beta chains drawn from one sample of a study of tumor and adjacent non-tumor tissue in lung cancer. MiXCR was run by TCRdb on the multiplex PCR reads, yielding one entry per CDR3 protein. The top ten clones hold around 18% of a sample with 75,000 to 100,000 distinct CDR3 sequences, about 72% of them seen once. Sample: lung tumor tissue. All receptors derive from a man between 60 and 70 years old with non-small cell lung cancer. Both conserved end residues are part of each CDR3.

j_gene | v_gene | CDR3aa
TRBJ2-5 | TRBV20-1 | CSATLTSGRTQETQYF
TRBJ2-1 | TRBV11-2 | CASSLGTSPTPPQFF
TRBJ2-4 | TRBV28 | CASSLTAWANIQYF
TRBJ1-3 | TRBV29-1 | CSVRAGQHSEDSIYF
TRBJ1-5 | TRBV6-2/TRBV6-3 | CASSRPGGQPQHF
TRBJ1-2 | TRBV28 | CASSLYVAGNYGYTF
TRBJ1-4 | TRBV20-1 | CSASGTFNEKLFF
TRBJ2-3 | TRBV11-3 | CASSRHGTSGSTDTQYF
TRBJ1-5 | TRBV29-1 | CSVVVEGPYQPQHF
TRBJ2-1 | TRBV5-4 | CASSFHQGYEQFF
TRBJ1-1 | TRBV6-5 | CTSSFVGGTEAFF
TRBJ1-1 | TRBV6-2/TRBV6-3 | CARQTGARRSEAFF
TRBJ2-1 | TRBV7-9 | CASSSDWGDEQFF
TRBJ2-3 | TRBV7-9 | CASSQTFRITDTQYF
TRBJ2-3 | TRBV19 | CASSIGQVADTQYF
TRBJ2-1 | TRBV11-2 | CASREGTRATYNEQFF
TRBJ1-4 | TRBV6-1 | CASTQGKSNEKLFF
TRBJ2-1 | TRBV4-1 | CAIRPNGGAGGYNEQFF
TRBJ2-5 | TRBV28 | CASSLGHSRETQYF
TRBJ2-1 | TRBV11-2 | CAGSFSGGIYNEQFF
TRBJ2-1 | TRBV29-1 | CSVEEMASGRGGEQFF
TRBJ2-2 | TRBV11-1 | CANSSSGRMTGELFF